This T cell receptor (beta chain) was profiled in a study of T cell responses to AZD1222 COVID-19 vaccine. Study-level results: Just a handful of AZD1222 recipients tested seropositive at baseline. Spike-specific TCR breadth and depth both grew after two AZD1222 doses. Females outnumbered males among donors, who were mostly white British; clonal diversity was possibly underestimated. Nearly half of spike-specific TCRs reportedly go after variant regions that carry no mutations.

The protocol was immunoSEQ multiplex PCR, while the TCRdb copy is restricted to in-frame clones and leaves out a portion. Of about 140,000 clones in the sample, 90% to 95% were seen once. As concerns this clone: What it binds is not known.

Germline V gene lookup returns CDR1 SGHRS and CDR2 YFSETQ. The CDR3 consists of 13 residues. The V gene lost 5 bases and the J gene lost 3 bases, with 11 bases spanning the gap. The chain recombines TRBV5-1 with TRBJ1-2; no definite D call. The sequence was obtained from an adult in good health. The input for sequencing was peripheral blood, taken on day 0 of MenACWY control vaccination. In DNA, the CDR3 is TGCGCCAGCAGGGAGGGAATAGACTATGGCTACACCTTC. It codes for CASREGIDYGYTF.